Listed below are T cell receptor beta chains from one sample, sequenced in a study of T cell responses to AZD1222 COVID-19 vaccine. Some clones are missing from TCRdb's copy, which holds only in-frame ones; the method was immunoSEQ multiplex PCR. The sample records about 150,000 clones, more than 90% being singletons. This material consisted of peripheral blood, taken on day 0 of AZD1222 vaccination. These receptors all stem from an adult in good health. Both conserved end residues are trimmed from each CDR3.

j_gene: TRBJ1-6
v_gene: TRBV7-7
CDR3aa: ASSLDRYSPLH

j_gene: TRBJ2-3
v_gene: TRBV7-9
CDR3aa: ASSFPSGMGIDTQY

j_gene: TRBJ1-3
v_gene: TRBV5-5
CDR3aa: ASSLTGDTIY

j_gene: TRBJ1-5
v_gene: TRBV2
CDR3aa: ASMIRQGNQPQH

j_gene: TRBJ1-1
v_gene: TRBV7-3
CDR3aa: ASSLGGTAF

j_gene: TRBJ1-6
v_gene: TRBV9
CDR3aa: ASSDPGGLGPLH

j_gene: TRBJ1-3
v_gene: TRBV4-1
CDR3aa: ASSQGWGLGIVNGNTIY

j_gene: TRBJ1-1
v_gene: TRBV6-5
CDR3aa: ASSHRPGEAF

j_gene: TRBJ2-7
v_gene: TRBV18
CDR3aa: ASSPLGQGSYEQY

j_gene: TRBJ1-1
v_gene: TRBV11-2
CDR3aa: ASSLDFGVRRTEAF

j_gene: TRBJ2-7
v_gene: TRBV2
CDR3aa: ASRTSGVGEQY

j_gene: TRBJ1-3
v_gene: TRBV19
CDR3aa: ASSMGGQIGNTIY

j_gene: TRBJ2-3
v_gene: TRBV15
CDR3aa: ATSRGHTSGGRFSTDTQY

j_gene: TRBJ1-3
v_gene: TRBV4-3
CDR3aa: ASSQGQGVGNTIY

j_gene: TRBJ1-2
v_gene: TRBV27
CDR3aa: ASSTRQGDYGYT

j_gene: TRBJ2-1
v_gene: TRBV5-6
CDR3aa: ASSRDSSYNEQF

j_gene: TRBJ1-3
v_gene: TRBV5-1
CDR3aa: ASSLGQGATFGNTIY

j_gene: TRBJ2-5
v_gene: TRBV12-3/TRBV12-4
CDR3aa: ASSPYQETQY

j_gene: TRBJ2-7
v_gene: TRBV4-1
CDR3aa: ASSQPRQGRYEQY

j_gene: TRBJ1-1
v_gene: TRBV15
CDR3aa: ATRGLMNTEAF

j_gene: TRBJ2-7
v_gene: TRBV6-5
CDR3aa: ASSSIWKGPEQY

j_gene: TRBJ1-4
v_gene: TRBV6-5
CDR3aa: ASSYGTVMGWEKLF

j_gene: TRBJ2-3
v_gene: TRBV7-9
CDR3aa: ASSLGTDTQY

j_gene: TRBJ1-5
v_gene: TRBV28
CDR3aa: ASSTQTLYNQPQH

j_gene: TRBJ2-2
v_gene: TRBV4-1
CDR3aa: ASSQDQGARGGELF

j_gene: TRBJ1-1
v_gene: TRBV6-5
CDR3aa: ASSDRSNTEAF

j_gene: TRBJ1-2
v_gene: TRBV6-5
CDR3aa: ASTPGWNYGYT

j_gene: TRBJ1-4
v_gene: TRBV5-1
CDR3aa: ASRSSTNEKLF

j_gene: TRBJ1-4
v_gene: TRBV18
CDR3aa: ASSLRDEEKLF

j_gene: TRBJ2-1
v_gene: TRBV29-1
CDR3aa: SARTGGSYNEQF

j_gene: TRBJ1-2
v_gene: TRBV5-1
CDR3aa: ASSWTFNYGYT

j_gene: TRBJ1-1
v_gene: TRBV5-1
CDR3aa: ASSLGRPYTEAF

j_gene: TRBJ1-5
v_gene: TRBV7-3
CDR3aa: ASSLTSRQPQH

j_gene: TRBJ2-7
v_gene: TRBV13
CDR3aa: ASSLGGSYEQY

j_gene: TRBJ2-5
v_gene: TRBV18
CDR3aa: ASSPPTGGRVGETQY

j_gene: TRBJ2-6
v_gene: TRBV29-1
CDR3aa: SVEDRVRKRGFSGANVLT

j_gene: TRBJ1-5
v_gene: TRBV6-5
CDR3aa: ASRTGQGGQPQH

j_gene: TRBJ1-1
v_gene: TRBV27
CDR3aa: ASSTGGTEAF

j_gene: TRBJ1-3
v_gene: TRBV5-1
CDR3aa: ASSLVGASGNTIY